This T cell receptor beta chain comes out of a study of T-cell reconstitution after alpha-beta-depleted transplantation in children. A TCRbeta library incorporating unique molecular identifiers was prepared. TCRdb independently ran MiXCR on the PCR reads; one entry per CDR3 protein. The sample has approximately 350,000 distinct CDR3 sequences; around 16% are singletons. Germline values: CDR1 SGHTA, CDR2 FQGNSA. The CDR3 covers 12 residues. The V gene lost 6 bases and the J gene lost 8 bases, with 14 bases spanning the gap. The sequence came from a male patient between 2 and 9 years old who had a stem cell transplant for acute lymphoblastic leukemia, so the T cells may come from the graft donor. The material sequenced was PBMCs, mostly from graft donor cells, taken 360 days after TCRalphabeta/CD19-depleted stem cell transplant. The chain recombines TRBV7-2 with TRBJ2-7; a weak D match, TRBD2 (7 bases). As DNA, the CDR3 is TGTGCCAGCAGGGGTGCGGGGGCGCAGCAGTACTTC. It codes for CASRGAGAQQYF. The full variable domain, with the rest looked up from reference TRBV7-2 and TRBJ2-7, is GAGVSQSPSNKVTEKGKDVELRCDPISGHTALYWYRQSLGQGLEFLIYFQGNSAPDKSGLPSDRFSAERTGGSVSTLTIQRTQQEDSAVYLCASRGAGAQQYFGPGTRLTVT.